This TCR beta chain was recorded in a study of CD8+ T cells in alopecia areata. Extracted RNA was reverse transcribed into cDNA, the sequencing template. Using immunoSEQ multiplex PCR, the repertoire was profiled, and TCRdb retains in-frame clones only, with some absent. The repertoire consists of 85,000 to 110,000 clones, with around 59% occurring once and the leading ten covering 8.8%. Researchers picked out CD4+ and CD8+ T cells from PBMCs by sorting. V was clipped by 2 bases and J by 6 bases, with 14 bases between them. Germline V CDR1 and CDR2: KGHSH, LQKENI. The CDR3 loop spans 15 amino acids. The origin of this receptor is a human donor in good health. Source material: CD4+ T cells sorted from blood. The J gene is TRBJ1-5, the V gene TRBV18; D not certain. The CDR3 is CASSPIGAGPQPQHF. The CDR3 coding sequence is TGTGCCAGCTCACCAATCGGCGCAGGCCCTCAGCCCCAGCATTTT. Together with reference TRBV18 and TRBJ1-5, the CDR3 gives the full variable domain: NAGVMQNPRHLVRRRGQEARLRCSPMKGHSHVYWYRQLPEEGLKFMVYLQKENIIDESGMPKERFSAEFPKEGPSILRIQQVVRGDSAAYFCASSPIGAGPQPQHFGDGTRLSIL.